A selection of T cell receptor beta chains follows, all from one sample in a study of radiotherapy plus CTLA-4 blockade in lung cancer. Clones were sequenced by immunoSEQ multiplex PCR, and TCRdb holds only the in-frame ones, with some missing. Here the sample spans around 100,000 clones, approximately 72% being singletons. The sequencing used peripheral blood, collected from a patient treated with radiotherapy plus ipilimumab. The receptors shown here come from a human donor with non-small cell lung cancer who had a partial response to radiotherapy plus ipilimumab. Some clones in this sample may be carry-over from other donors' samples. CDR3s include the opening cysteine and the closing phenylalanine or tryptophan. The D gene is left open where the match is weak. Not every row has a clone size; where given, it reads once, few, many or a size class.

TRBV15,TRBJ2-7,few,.,TGTGCCACCAGCAGAGATTCAAGGACAGCCTCCTACGAGCAGTACTTC,CATSRDSRTASYEQYF
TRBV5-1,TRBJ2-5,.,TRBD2,TGCGCCAGCAGCCCCCTAGCGGGAGAGAAGACCCAGTACTTC,CASSPLAGEKTQYF
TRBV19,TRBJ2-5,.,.,TGTGCCAGTAGGCCACTATCTCAAGAGACCCAGTACTTC,CASRPLSQETQYF
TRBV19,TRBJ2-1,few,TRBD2,TGTGCCAGTAGTATAGTGGCTAGCGGGGGGGCCTCGGAGCAGTTCTTC,CASSIVASGGASEQFF
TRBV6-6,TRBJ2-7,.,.,TGTGCCAGCGGCTCGGGATTCGAGCAGTACTTC,CASGSGFEQYF
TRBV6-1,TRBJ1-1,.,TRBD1,TGTGCCAGCAGTGAAGTCCCAGGGGGAGTTACTGAAGCTTTCTTT,CASSEVPGGVTEAFF
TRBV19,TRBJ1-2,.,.,TGTGCCAGTAGCTCACAGCCAACTGGCTACACCTTC,CASSSQPTGYTF
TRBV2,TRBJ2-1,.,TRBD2,TGTGCCAGCAGTCTAGCGGGGGGCGCCTCGGGGGAGCAGTTCTTC,CASSLAGGASGEQFF
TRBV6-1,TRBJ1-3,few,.,TGTGCCAGCAGCCTCCTCAGGGCCACTGGAAACACCATATATTTT,CASSLLRATGNTIYF
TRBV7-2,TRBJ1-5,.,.,TGTGCCAGCAGTACCGGAGGCGGCAATCAGCCCCAGCATTTT,CASSTGGGNQPQHF
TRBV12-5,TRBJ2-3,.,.,TGTGCTAGTGGTTTGGTAACGGACTCATCATGGGCAGATACGCAGTATTTT,CASGLVTDSSWADTQYF
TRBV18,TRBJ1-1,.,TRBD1,TGTGCCAGCTCACCGGACAGGCTAAACACTGAAGCTTTCTTT,CASSPDRLNTEAFF
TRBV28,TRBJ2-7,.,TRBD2,TGTGCCAGCAGTAGACTAACGGGACTAGCTGGCGAGCAGTACTTC,CASSRLTGLAGEQYF
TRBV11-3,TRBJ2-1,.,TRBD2,TGTGCCAGCAGCCTAGGGGCTAGCGGGGGCAATGAGCAGTTCTTC,CASSLGASGGNEQFF
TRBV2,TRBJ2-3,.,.,TGTGCCAGCGCCCGGGTGGGGCCAACAGATACGCAGTATTTT,CASARVGPTDTQYF
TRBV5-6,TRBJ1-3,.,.,TGTGCCAGCAGCAAATTTAACCTGAGGGTCTCTGGAAACACCATATATTTT,CASSKFNLRVSGNTIYF
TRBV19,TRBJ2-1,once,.,TGTGCCAGTAGTGGATTACTAGCAACGAGGAACAATGAGCAGTTCTTC,CASSGLLATRNNEQFF
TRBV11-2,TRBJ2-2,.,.,TGTGCCAGCAGCTTAGCTCTGAACACCGGGGAGCTGTTTTTT,CASSLALNTGELFF
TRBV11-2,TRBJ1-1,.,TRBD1,TGTGCCAGCAGCTTAGTGGGACAGATGAACACTGAAGCTTTCTTT,CASSLVGQMNTEAFF
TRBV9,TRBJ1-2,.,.,TGTGCCAGCAGCGTAGGATCCGGGATCTATGGCTACACCTTC,CASSVGSGIYGYTF
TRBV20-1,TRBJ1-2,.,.,TGCAGTGCTAGAGTAAACCCCTACTACACCTTC,CSARVNPYYTF
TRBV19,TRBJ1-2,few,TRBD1,TGTGCCAGTAGTCCCAGCCAACGGACAGGGGAACGTGGCTACACCTTC,CASSPSQRTGERGYTF
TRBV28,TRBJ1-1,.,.,TGTGCCAGCAGTCGGGTGAACACTGAAGCTTTCTTT,CASSRVNTEAFF
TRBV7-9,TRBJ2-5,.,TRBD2,TGTGCCAGCAGCTCCCCCCGTAGCGGGGGAAAAGAGACCCAGTACTTC,CASSSPRSGGKETQYF
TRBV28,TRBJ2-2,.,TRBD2,TGTGCCAGCAGCTTGGGGACTAGCGGCACCGGGGAGCTGTTTTTT,CASSLGTSGTGELFF
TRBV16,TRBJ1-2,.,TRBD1,TGTGCCAGCAGCCGGCAACAGGGGGACTATGGCTACACCTTC,CASSRQQGDYGYTF
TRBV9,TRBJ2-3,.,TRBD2,TGTGCCAGCAGCGCACCCCTAGCGGAGGGCACAGATACGCAGTATTTT,CASSAPLAEGTDTQYF
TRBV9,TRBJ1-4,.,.,TGTGCCAGCAGCACTCAGACAGGTGAAAAACTGTTTTTT,CASSTQTGEKLFF
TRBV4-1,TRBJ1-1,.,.,TGCGCCAGCAGCCATCCCGGAGCCTACTCAAACACTGAAGCTTTCTTT,CASSHPGAYSNTEAFF
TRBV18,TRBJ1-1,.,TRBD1,TGTGCCAGCTCACGAACAGGGGTAGGCACTGAAGCTTTCTTT,CASSRTGVGTEAFF
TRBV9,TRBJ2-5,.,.,TGTGCCAGCAGCGGGACGGGGGGCCGGGAGACCCAGTACTTC,CASSGTGGRETQYF
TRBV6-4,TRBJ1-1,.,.,TGTGCCAGCAGTGACTCAGTGGGCCACGGGGCTGAAGCTTTCTTT,CASSDSVGHGAEAFF
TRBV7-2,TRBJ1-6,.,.,TGTGCCAGCAGCTTCCCCATGAGCAGGGGAAATTCACCCCTCCACTTT,CASSFPMSRGNSPLHF
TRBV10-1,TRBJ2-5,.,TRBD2,TGCGCCAGCAGTGCGGGCGGGAGAGAGACCCAGTACTTC,CASSAGGRETQYF
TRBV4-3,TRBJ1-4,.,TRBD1,TGCGCCAGCAGCCAGGGGGACAGGGGAGGTGAAAAACTGTTTTTT,CASSQGDRGGEKLFF
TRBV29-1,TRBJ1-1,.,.,TGCAGCGTTGAAATGGGGGCGCGGACTGAAGCTTTCTTT,CSVEMGARTEAFF
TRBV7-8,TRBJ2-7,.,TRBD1,TGTGCCAGCAGCTTAAATCTTAACAGGGGTCTGAACCCCTACGAGCAGTACTTC,CASSLNLNRGLNPYEQYF
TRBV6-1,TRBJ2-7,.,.,TGTGCCAGCAATCATCCGGGGAGACTCTACGAGCAGTACTTC,CASNHPGRLYEQYF
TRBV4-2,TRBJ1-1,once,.,TGTGCCAGCAGCTTTTCCGGGGGTAACACTGAAGCTTTCTTT,CASSFSGGNTEAFF
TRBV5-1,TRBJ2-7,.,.,TGCGCCAGCAGCTTGGCCGTATCCTACGAGCAGTACTTC,CASSLAVSYEQYF
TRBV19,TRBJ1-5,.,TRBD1,TGTGCCAGTGCGGACAGGCCCAATCAGCCCCAGCATTTT,CASADRPNQPQHF
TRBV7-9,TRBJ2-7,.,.,TGTGCCAGCAGCTTGGCGGTCTCCTACGAGCAGTACTTC,CASSLAVSYEQYF
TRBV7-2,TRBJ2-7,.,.,TGTGCCAGCAGCTTAAGCTACGAGCAGTACTTC,CASSLSYEQYF
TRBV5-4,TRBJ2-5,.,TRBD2,TGTGCCAGCAGCCACAAGGGGACTAGCGGGCCCGGCGGTAAGGAGACCCAGTACTTC,CASSHKGTSGPGGKETQYF
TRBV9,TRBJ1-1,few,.,TGTGCCAGCAGGCCAGTCGGCAGGGCCACTGAAGCTTTCTTT,CASRPVGRATEAFF
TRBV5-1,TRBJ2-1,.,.,TGCGCCAGCAGCTTGGGAGGTTTAAGCTCCTACAATGAGCAGTTCTTC,CASSLGGLSSYNEQFF
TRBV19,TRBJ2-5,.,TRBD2,TGTGCCAGTAGTATTGGGGGAGCGGGGGGGGAGACCCAGTACTTC,CASSIGGAGGETQYF
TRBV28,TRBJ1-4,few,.,TGTGCCAGCAGTCCCTTTCTTAGGGGTAATGAAAAACTGTTTTTT,CASSPFLRGNEKLFF
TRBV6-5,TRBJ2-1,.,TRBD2,TGTGCCAGCAGGCCTCTAGCGGGGCCCTACAATGAGCAGTTCTTC,CASRPLAGPYNEQFF
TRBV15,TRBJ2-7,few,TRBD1,TGTGCCACCAGCAGAGAGGGGACAGGGGGCGAGCAGTACTTC,CATSREGTGGEQYF
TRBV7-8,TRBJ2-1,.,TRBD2,TGTGCCAGCAGCCAAAGCAACGCGGGAGGCGTCAATGAGCAGTTCTTC,CASSQSNAGGVNEQFF
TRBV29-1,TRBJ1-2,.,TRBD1,TGCAGCGTGGGGACAGTGGGGGGCTACACCTTC,CSVGTVGGYTF
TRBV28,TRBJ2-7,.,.,TGTGCCAGCAGTTTTTTACGACCTTCTCCCAGGGAGCAGTACTTC,CASSFLRPSPREQYF